This entry features one T cell receptor beta chain sequence. Its matching antigen is unknown. V dropped 0 bases and J dropped 14 bases, with 15 bases sitting between them. Germline CDR1 LNHNV, CDR2 YYDKDF (reference sequence). This CDR3 is built from 13 residues. The sample belongs to a study of CD8+ T cells in alopecia areata. About the research overall: Those treated were given oral tofacitinib at 5 to 10 mg twice daily. The duration of tofacitinib was 6 to 18 months, with 6 months off drug afterward.

Broader study findings: Higher clonality and more expanded CD8+ clones appeared in lesional than normal scalp.

It was cDNA, reverse transcribed from extracted RNA, that served as the sequencing template. This table comes from immunoSEQ multiplex PCR, and its TCRdb copy is limited to in-frame clones, with some not included. The sample records 150,000 to 200,000 clones, approximately 59% being singletons. The origin of this receptor is a human donor with alopecia areata. The chain couples TRBV15 to TRBJ2-3; D is tentatively TRBD1 or TRBD2 (5 bases each). Sample: CD4+ T cells sorted from blood, taken at week 0. The CDR3 loop is CATSRDLGPGRYF. The CDR3, as DNA: TGTGCCACCAGCAGAGATCTGGGACCCGGTCGGTATTTT.